This passage covers 10 T cell receptor beta chains from one sample sequenced in a study of cytomegalovirus exposure and HLA in healthy donors. The PCR had 60 Vbeta and 13 Jbeta primers. Produced via immunoSEQ multiplex PCR; TCRdb's table is partial and in-frame only. The table has about 220,000 clones, about 80% seen once. The sample consisted of PBMCs. The receptors derive from a man younger than 35 in good health and CMV-seronegative.

This chain connects TRBV5-4 to TRBJ2-2; possible D gene TRBD2, 5 bases. V was shortened by 4 bases and J by 6 bases, with 16 bases between the two germline ends. The CDR3 is 15 amino acids. Germline values: CDR1 SGHNT, CDR2 YYREEE (reference sequence). CDR3 region: CASSPRGGAAGELFF. CDR3 in DNA: TGTGCCAGCAGCCCGAGAGGAGGCGCGGCCGGGGAGCTGTTTTTT. The full variable domain, rest sourced from reference TRBV5-4 and TRBJ2-2, is ETGVTQSPTHLIKTRGQQVTLRCSSQSGHNTVSWYQQALGQGPQFIFQYYREEENGRGNFPPRFSGLQFPNYSSELNVNALELDDSALYLCASSPRGGAAGELFFGEGSRLTVL.

The chain has TRBV5-4 and TRBJ2-5; 8 nucleotides match TRBD2. The V gene end was trimmed by 5 bases and the J gene end by 3 bases; junction bases not matched to a gene: 6. The CDR3 sequence is 14 residues long. Germline CDR1 reads SGHNT; CDR2 reads YYREEE (reference sequence). CDR3 sequence reads: CASSMILAEETQYF. CDR3 in DNA: TGTGCCAGCAGTATGATACTAGCGGAAGAGACCCAGTACTTC.

This clone has just a few counts. This chain joins TRBV6-5 and TRBJ1-2; 7 nucleotides line up with TRBD1. Germline CDR1 MNHEY, CDR2 SVGAGI. After removal of 6 bases from V and 2 bases from J, the junction contained 3 bases not matched to a gene. The CDR3 extends over 13 amino acids. For the CDR3, the DNA is TGTGCCAGCAGGGGACAGCGGAACTATGGCTACACCTTC. Translation gives CASRGQRNYGYTF.

Worth noting for this clone: At one end the junction does not follow the germline gene, possibly because of a read error. DNA of the CDR3: TGCGTCAGCAGCTCCCAAGGGGGGGCCTTCGCCGGCTCCTACAATGAGCAGTTCTTC. Translation: CVSSSQGGAFAGSYNEQFF. V gene TRBV5-1 combines with J gene TRBJ2-1; D perhaps matches TRBD2 (7 bases). Per germline, CDR1 SGHRS and CDR2 YFSETQ. The CDR3 has 19 residues.

The V gene is TRBV30, the J gene TRBJ2-3; D perhaps matches TRBD2 (5 bases). The V end lost 4 bases, the J end lost 6 bases, and 17 bases lay between the germline ends. From germline, CDR1 is GTSNPN and CDR2 SVGIG (reference sequence). The CDR3 is made up of 14 amino acids. The CDR3: CAWTPRLKMDTQYF. CDR3 DNA: TGTGCCTGGACCCCAAGACTAAAGATGGATACGCAGTATTTT.

The table lists this clone with a few counts. The chain recombines TRBV6-6 with TRBJ2-4, with D perhaps TRBD2 (6 bases). CDR1 MNHNY and CDR2 SVGAGI come from the germline V gene (reference sequence). Trimming took 5 bases from V and 0 from J, leaving 14 bases between them. CDR3 size: 16 residues. DNA of the CDR3: TGTGCCAGCAGTCGCGGGTTAGCGGCAGCCAAAAACATTCAGTACTTC. It specifies CASSRGLAAAKNIQYF.

V is TRBV30 and J is TRBJ2-1, with TRBD2 matching 11 bases. The germline V gene encodes CDR1 GTSNPN and CDR2 SVGIG (reference sequence). The CDR3 sequence is 15 residues long. V lost 0 bases to trimming and J lost 7 bases; unmatched junction nucleotides: 5. DNA of the CDR3: TGTGCCTGGAGTGTTAGCGGGAGGGCCTTTAATGAGCAGTTCTTC. Protein: CAWSVSGRAFNEQFF. The entire variable domain, with the rest obtained from reference TRBV30 and TRBJ2-1, is as follows: SQTIHQWPATLVQPVGSPLSLECTVEGTSNPNLYWYRQAAGRGLQLLFYSVGIGQISSEVPQNLSASRPQDRQFILSSKKLLLSDSGFYLCAWSVSGRAFNEQFFGPGTRLTVL.

This sequence joins TRBV2 and TRBJ2-7; 11 nucleotides line up with TRBD2. The CDR3 covers 17 residues. CDR1 SNHLY and CDR2 FYNNEI come from the germline V gene. The V and J ends lost 5 bases and 0 bases, in that order; junction bases with no gene match: 9. The CDR3 DNA reads TGTGCCAGCAGTCTTAGACTAGCGGGGCGAAACTCCTACGAGCAGTACTTC. Residues: CASSLRLAGRNSYEQYF.

The chain combines TRBV7-3 with TRBJ2-5, with 7 bases fitting TRBD2. Trimming removed 2 bases from V and 4 bases from J; junction bases left unmatched: 1. CDR3 size: 13 residues. Germline V gives CDR1 SGHTA, CDR2 FQGTGA. CDR3 nucleotides: TGTGCCAGCAGCTTAGGGGGGGGAGAGACCCAGTACTTC. Protein: CASSLGGGETQYF.

This rearrangement joins TRBV5-6 to TRBJ1-2; 9 bases are a match to TRBD1. Trimming took 1 base from V and 4 from J; bases not matched to a gene: 2. CDR1 SGHDT and CDR2 YYEEEE come from the germline V gene. CDR3 length equals 14 residues. The CDR3 DNA reads as TGTGCCAGCAGCTTGACAGGGGGCGTCTATGGCTACACCTTC. It encodes CASSLTGGVYGYTF.